This T cell receptor beta chain came from a study of T cells in Graves' hyperthyroidism and ophthalmopathy. Graves' hyperthyroidism showing no ophthalmopathy progression within 18 months was considered stable. Recently diagnosed hyperthyroidism of less than 2 months' duration affected patients aged 18 to 65. This clonotype was picked up a small number of times. Its antigen is undetermined. V was pared by 10 bases and J by 1 base, with 15 bases of the junction left unmatched. In germline, CDR1 is SEHNR, CDR2 FQNEAQ (reference sequence). The CDR3 has 17 amino acids. Overall study results and limits: Most expanded thyroid clonotypes above 0.001 recurred in blood. Median prediction lead before ophthalmopathy onset was 6.5 to 7 months with the model.

RNA transcripts gave rise to amplified TCR beta CDR3 regions. The HTBI primer set was used in a first-round RT-PCR of the TCR CDR3. TCRdb independently ran MiXCR on the multiplex PCR reads; one entry per CDR3 protein. The data show approximately 590,000 distinct CDR3 sequences, around a sixth seen once. The receptor was derived from a woman in her 30s with Graves' hyperthyroidism. Sequencing was carried out using blood. The V and J genes are TRBV7-9 and TRBJ2-5; 10 bases map to TRBD2. CDR3 coding DNA: TGTGCCACCAGAACATCTGCACTAGCGGGATCCCAAGAGACCCAGTACTTC. Protein product: CATRTSALAGSQETQYF.